This T cell receptor beta chain was identified during a study of cytomegalovirus exposure and HLA in healthy donors. Findings of the study overall: The authors considered a cluster of highly shared sequence variants likely to be a sequencing artifact.

The PCR used 60 Vbeta and 13 Jbeta primers. This table comes from immunoSEQ multiplex PCR, and its TCRdb copy is limited to in-frame clones, with some not included. The sample shows 63,000 or so clones, 73% of them seen only once. Remarks on this clone: Its antigen is as yet unknown.

At the time of sampling, donors were nominally healthy, though unrecorded immune exposures were likely. The V gene lost 6 bases and the J gene lost 4 bases, with 10 bases spanning the gap. The CDR3 contains 12 residues. CDR1 and CDR2 (germline): MNHEY, SMNVEV (reference sequence). The rearrangement joins TRBV27 to TRBJ2-7, with a tentative D call TRBD1 (5 bases). What was sequenced was PBMCs. The sequence derives from a man aged 45-60 years in good health and CMV-seronegative. The CDR3 here is CASSGGAYEQYF. The CDR3 DNA reads TGTGCCAGCAGCGGTGGGGCTTACGAGCAGTACTTC.